The 26 T cell receptor beta chains given below trace back to one sample, sequenced in a study of blood T cell repertoires in COVID-19. Libraries were prepared by immunoSEQ multiplex PCR; TCRdb keeps only in-frame clonotypes and omits some of them. The sample gives about 330,000 clones, about four fifths of which show up once; 1% to 1.5% is in the top ten. The sample taken for sequencing was peripheral blood. The receptors shown here come from a woman aged 50 to 60 with acute or convalescent COVID-19.

In its sample, this clone was seen a few times. CDR3 bases: TGTGCCAGCAGCCCATTGACTGAAGCTTTCTTT. As protein: CASSPLTEAFF. This sequence joins TRBV5-8 and TRBJ1-1, with D unresolved. V was pared by 4 bases and J by 5 bases, with 6 bases between. This CDR3 contains 11 residues. Germline-derived CDR1 and CDR2 are SGHTS and YDEGEE.

This sequence joins TRBV3-1 (or the pseudogene TRBV3-2) and TRBJ2-5; a weak D match, TRBD2 (6 bases). Germline V gene data show CDR1 as LGHDT and CDR2 as YNNKEL (reference sequence). CDR3 size: 15 residues. V gave up 5 bases and J gave up 3 bases, with 16 bases separating them. CDR3 DNA: TGTGCCAGCAGCACACCGGACTATACTAAAGAGACCCAGTACTTC. Its protein product is CASSTPDYTKETQYF.

The rearrangement joins TRBV4-1 to TRBJ1-2; D uncertain. Trimming left V 0 bases short and J 0 bases short, with 14 bases between. Germline values: CDR1 MGHRA, CDR2 YSYEKL. This CDR3 is 17 amino acids long. The CDR3 region is CASSQDRDTNTNYGYTF. CDR3 bases: TGCGCCAGCAGCCAAGATCGAGACACAAACACTAACTATGGCTACACCTTC.

The J gene is TRBJ1-2, the V gene TRBV28; maybe TRBD1 (5 bases). CDR1 MDHEN and CDR2 SYDVKM come from the germline V gene. The CDR3 covers 12 residues. Trimming stripped 6 bases from V and 8 bases from J, with 13 bases between. The CDR3 DNA reads TGTGCCAGCAGCCTGGGGCTGCGGGGCTACACCTTC. Translated: CASSLGLRGYTF.

V is TRBV2 and J is TRBJ1-2, with 9 bases fitting TRBD1. Germline CDR1 is SNHLY and CDR2 is FYNNEI. This CDR3 is built from 14 residues. The junction had 6 bases not matched to a gene; V was cut back by 6 bases and J by 4 bases. The CDR3 DNA reads TGTGCCAGCAGCCGGGACAGGGACGGCTATGGCTACACCTTC. Translated, it gives CASSRDRDGYGYTF. Together with reference TRBV2 and TRBJ1-2, the CDR3 gives the full variable domain: EPEVTQTPSHQVTQMGQEVILRCVPISNHLYFYWYRQILGQKVEFLVSFYNNEISEKSEIFDDQFSVERPDGSNFTLKIRSTKLEDSAMYFCASSRDRDGYGYTFGSGTRLTVV.

The rearrangement uses TRBV3-1 (or the pseudogene TRBV3-2) and TRBJ1-3; unclear D gene. With 5 bases removed from V and 2 bases from J, the gap between germline ends came to 10 bases. The CDR3 extends over 14 amino acids. Germline CDR1 is LGHDT and CDR2 is YNNKEL (reference sequence). The CDR3 spells CASSYRRPGNTIYF. The DNA of the CDR3 is TGTGCCAGCAGCTACAGACGGCCTGGAAACACCATATATTTT.

The chain links TRBV5-6 to TRBJ1-1; TRBD1 aligns across 8 bases. V lost 2 bases, J lost 0 bases, and 3 bases stayed unmatched. This CDR3 is built from 15 residues. CDR1 and CDR2 (germline): SGHDT, YYEEEE. CDR3 amino acids: CASSFDRGMNTEAFF. For the CDR3, the DNA is TGTGCCAGCAGCTTTGACAGGGGAATGAACACTGAAGCTTTCTTT.

This chain uses TRBV7-2 with TRBJ1-5; a weak D match, TRBD1 (5 bases). Trimming took 3 bases from V and 7 from J, leaving 10 bases between them. This CDR3 region has 13 residues. Germline-derived CDR1 and CDR2 are SGHTA and FQGNSA. The CDR3 here is CASSFTGVQPQHF. CDR3 coding DNA: TGTGCCAGCAGCTTCACAGGTGTCCAGCCCCAGCATTTT.

This clone was detected many times. The rearrangement uses TRBV7-9 and TRBJ1-1; D is perhaps TRBD1 (5 bases). V was pared by 6 bases and J by 12 bases, with 14 bases between. Germline V gene data show CDR1 as SEHNR and CDR2 as FQNEAQ (reference sequence). The CDR3 totals 11 residues. Written as DNA, the CDR3 is TGTGCCAGCAGGTACCAGGGTCACACTTTCTTT. As protein: CASRYQGHTFF.

The gene calls are TRBV23-1 and TRBJ1-2; no clear D gene. TRBV23-1 is placed among ORFs of uncertain function. The CDR3 length is 14 residues. Trimming shortened V by 0 bases and J by 6 bases, and 11 bases separated the two germline ends. The CDR3 reads CASSQSKVRNGYTF. The DNA of the CDR3 is TGCGCCAGCAGTCAATCGAAGGTGAGGAATGGCTACACCTTC.

The V call is TRBV28, the J call TRBJ1-1; the D is unclear. Trimming removed 3 bases from V and 2 bases from J, with 7 bases in between. The CDR3 has 13 residues. In germline, CDR1 is MDHEN, CDR2 SYDVKM. The CDR3 DNA reads as TGTGCCAGCAGTTTGGCCAGTAACACTGAAGCTTTCTTT. Protein: CASSLASNTEAFF.

V usage is TRBV25-1 and J usage is TRBJ1-5; 7 bases agree with TRBD1. CDR3 size: 14 residues. Germline-derived CDR1 and CDR2 are MGHDK and SYGVNS. Losses at the gene ends were 4 bases for V and 4 bases for J; bases not matched to a gene: 4. The CDR3 nucleotides read TGTGCCAGCAGTGGGGGACAGTTTAATCAGCCCCAGCATTTT. Protein product: CASSGGQFNQPQHF.

The CDR3 is CASSASSGGITGELFF. The CDR3 bases are TGCGCCAGCAGCGCTAGTAGCGGGGGGATAACCGGGGAGCTGTTTTTT. V usage is TRBV4-1 and J usage is TRBJ2-2, with 10 bases fitting TRBD2. The CDR3 consists of 16 residues. J was trimmed by 5 bases and V by 5 bases; bases with no gene match: 8. Germline CDR1 and CDR2: MGHRA and YSYEKL.

This chain links TRBV2 with TRBJ1-1; maybe TRBD1 (6 bases). The CDR3 contains 14 residues. In germline, CDR1 is SNHLY, CDR2 FYNNEI. V lost 7 bases and J 4 bases, leaving 16 bases between the germline ends. The CDR3 reads CASTLGGGGTEAFF. The DNA for the CDR3 is TGTGCCAGCACCTTGGGAGGGGGGGGCACTGAAGCTTTCTTT.

The chain is built from TRBV19 and TRBJ1-4, with a weak D call TRBD1 (5 bases). The CDR3 is 15 amino acids. Germline CDR1 and CDR2: LNHDA and SQIVND (reference sequence). Trimming shortened V by 6 bases and J by 4 bases, and 15 bases separated the two germline ends. DNA for the CDR3: TGTGCCAGTAGGGCCGAGGGACTCAATAATGAAAAACTGTTTTTT. Encoded protein: CASRAEGLNNEKLFF. Looking up the rest from reference TRBV19 and TRBJ1-4 gives the full variable domain: DGGITQSPKYLFRKEGQNVTLSCEQNLNHDAMYWYRQDPGQGLRLIYYSQIVNDFQKGDIAEGYSVSREKKESFPLTVTSAQKNPTAFYLCASRAEGLNNEKLFFGSGTQLSVL.

This clone has just a few counts. The chain links TRBV9 to TRBJ2-7; D remains unclear. V dropped 0 bases and J dropped 0 bases, with 10 bases sitting between them. Germline V gene data show CDR1 as SGDLS and CDR2 as YYNGEE. The length of the CDR3 is 15 residues. CDR3: CASSVGPGHSYEQYF. CDR3 DNA: TGTGCCAGCAGCGTAGGGCCAGGCCACTCCTACGAGCAGTACTTC.

This clone was found a few times. The rearrangement links TRBV9 to TRBJ2-1; 14 bases match TRBD2. Germline CDR1 reads SGDLS; CDR2 reads YYNGEE. CDR3 length: 16 residues. After removal of 3 bases from V and 6 bases from J, the junction contained 5 bases not matched to a gene. CDR3 region: CASSERLAGGGNEQFF. The CDR3 region has the DNA TGTGCCAGCAGCGAGCGACTAGCGGGAGGGGGCAATGAGCAGTTCTTC.

This clone was seen only a few times. The V call is TRBV2, the J call TRBJ2-2; D may be TRBD2 (6 bases). CDR1 SNHLY and CDR2 FYNNEI come from the germline V gene. V was trimmed by 6 bases and J by 8 bases, leaving 22 bases between them. There are 16 residues in the CDR3. CDR3 coding DNA: TGTGCCAGCAGGCACCGAGGGACTCAAGCTCCAGGGGAGCTGTTTTTT. Its translation is CASRHRGTQAPGELFF.

The chain links TRBV5-1 to TRBJ2-2; a weak D match, TRBD2 (5 bases). The CDR3 is made up of 12 amino acids. The germline CDR1 and CDR2 sequences are SGHRS and YFSETQ. V lost 7 bases and J lost 8, with 12 bases in between. The chain's CDR3 is CASGDSEGELFF. DNA of the CDR3: TGCGCCAGCGGGGATAGCGAGGGGGAGCTGTTTTTT.

CDR3 in amino acids: CASSLEGGLRSSGNTIYF. As DNA, the CDR3 is TGCGCCAGCAGCTTGGAGGGTGGACTTCGTTCCTCTGGAAACACCATATATTTT. This chain uses TRBV5-1 with TRBJ1-3; D is uncertain. CDR3 length: 18 residues. V lost 0 bases and J 0 bases, leaving 16 bases between the germline ends. Germline-derived CDR1 and CDR2 are SGHRS and YFSETQ. The entire variable domain, with the rest obtained from reference TRBV5-1 and TRBJ1-3, is as follows: KAGVTQTPRYLIKTRGQQVTLSCSPISGHRSVSWYQQTPGQGLQFLFEYFSETQRNKGNFPGRFSGRQFSNSRSEMNVSTLELGDSALYLCASSLEGGLRSSGNTIYFGEGSWLTVV.

The CDR3 loop is CASSLPLEREGPDTQYF. The CDR3 bases are TGTGCCAGCAGCTTACCCCTTGAGCGGGAGGGACCAGATACGCAGTATTTT. The chain has TRBV7-2 and TRBJ2-3; 10 bases are shared with TRBD2. V dropped 2 bases and J dropped 4; count of bases not matched to a gene: 9. The CDR3 sequence is 17 residues long. Germline V gene data show CDR1 as SGHTA and CDR2 as FQGNSA.

The gene calls are TRBV27 and TRBJ1-4; perhaps TRBD1 as D (6 bases). Germline V gene lookup returns CDR1 MNHEY and CDR2 SMNVEV (reference sequence). The length of the CDR3 is 15 residues. The V end was cut by 3 bases, the J end by 7 bases, with 15 bases between. This CDR3 reads CASSLVTGISEKLFF. The CDR3 bases are TGTGCCAGCAGTTTGGTCACAGGGATTAGTGAAAAACTGTTTTTT.

The chain carries TRBV3-1 (or the pseudogene TRBV3-2) and TRBJ1-5, with D unclear. Germline values: CDR1 LGHDT, CDR2 YNNKEL (reference sequence). The CDR3 extends over 14 amino acids. V lost 4 bases, J lost 1 base, and 8 bases lay in between. CDR3 DNA sequence: TGTGCCAGCAGCCCCGAGTCGAGCAATCAGCCCCAGCATTTT. It encodes CASSPESSNQPQHF.

V and J are TRBV7-2 and TRBJ1-4; D gene unclear. The V and J ends lost 4 bases and 0 bases respectively, with 9 bases between them. Germline CDR1 SGHTA, CDR2 FQGNSA. The CDR3 has 15 amino acids. The CDR3 nucleotides read TGTGCCAGCAGCTCATGGCTTGCAACTAATGAAAAACTGTTTTTT. This codes for CASSSWLATNEKLFF.

As regards this clone: The sample carries other DNA sequences with the same CDR3. The chain joins TRBV19 to TRBJ1-2, with D uncertain. The CDR3 is 13 amino acids. Per the germline V gene, CDR1 is LNHDA and CDR2 is SQIVND (reference sequence). Trimming removed 1 base at V and 2 bases at J, with 5 bases between. CDR3: CASSIGLNYGYTF. The CDR3 region has the DNA TGTGCCAGTAGTATAGGACTGAACTATGGCTACACCTTC.

This chain connects TRBV19 to TRBJ1-2; TRBD1 aligns across 10 bases. Germline V gives CDR1 LNHDA, CDR2 SQIVND (reference sequence). The CDR3 has 17 amino acids. With 0 bases clipped from V and 3 bases from J, the junction kept 7 bases outside the gene matches. The CDR3 DNA sequence: TGTGCCAGTAGTATAGATCTCCCTGGACAGGGGGACTATGGCTACACCTTC. As protein: CASSIDLPGQGDYGYTF.